This is a list of T cell receptor beta chains from one sample in a study of T cells in Graves' hyperthyroidism and ophthalmopathy. One entry per CDR3 protein, called by TCRdb with MiXCR from the multiplex PCR reads. The sample carries under 350,000 distinct CDR3 sequences, about 14% recorded once. Sequencing was done on a sample of blood. The receptors come from a woman aged 30 to 39 with Graves' hyperthyroidism that later progressed to Graves' ophthalmopathy. The CDR3 runs from the conserved cysteine through the conserved F or W. D genes are given only for firm matches. Rows give clone size only sometimes, using once, few, many, or a class for an expanded clone.

D gene	clone size	J gene	V gene	CDR3 length	CDR3 DNA	CDR3 protein
NA	NA	TRBJ2-1	TRBV12-3/TRBV12-4	15	TGTGCCAGCAGTTTTGAAAGGGGATCCTACAATGAGCAGTTCTTC	CASSFERGSYNEQFF
TRBD1	many	TRBJ1-5	TRBV6-2/TRBV6-3	15	TGTGCCAGCAACCGCGACAGGGATAGCAATCAGCCCCAGCATTTT	CASNRDRDSNQPQHF
NA	many	TRBJ2-7	TRBV11-2	15	TGTGCCAGCAGCTTAAGGGGCCTAGCTTCCTACGAGCAGTACTTC	CASSLRGLASYEQYF
TRBD2	many	TRBJ2-3	TRBV7-3	15	TGTGCCAGCAGCTTACTGGGGGGGGGTCTAGATACGCAGTATTTT	CASSLLGGGLDTQYF
TRBD2	few	TRBJ2-1	TRBV20-1	16	TGCAGTGCCCAGAGGCCCTGGGCTAGCGGAAACAATGAGCAGTTCTTC	CSAQRPWASGNNEQFF
NA	many	TRBJ2-7	TRBV30	11	TGTGCCTGGGGCCTTTCCCACGAGCAGTACTTC	CAWGLSHEQYF
NA	few	TRBJ1-4	TRBV7-9	15	TGTGCCAGCAGCTTAGACGGTGCAACTAATGAAAAACTGTTTTTT	CASSLDGATNEKLFF
TRBD2	many	TRBJ2-3	TRBV29-1	13	TGCAGCGTTCTAGCGGGAGGTACAGATACGCAGTATTTT	CSVLAGGTDTQYF
TRBD2	many	TRBJ2-7	TRBV20-1	16	TGCAGTGCTAGAGGAGATTTCAGGGGACTAGTTTACGAGCAGTACTTC	CSARGDFRGLVYEQYF
NA	many	TRBJ1-5	TRBV5-8	17	TGTGCCAGCAGCTTGGAGGCACAGGCCTTAAGCAATCAGCCCCAGCATTTT	CASSLEAQALSNQPQHF
NA	many	TRBJ2-1	TRBV7-9	14	TGTGCCAGCAGCTTAAATATGAGGGCCAATGAGCAGTTCTTC	CASSLNMRANEQFF